The entry below gives a single T cell receptor beta chain sequence along with its context. Its antigen is currently unknown. A multiplex PCR was run with 60 Vbeta primers and 13 Jbeta primers. The assay was immunoSEQ multiplex PCR, and TCRdb's table has in-frame clones only and misses some. The table has about 98,000 clones, roughly 77% seen once; the top ten hold approximately 1.4%. The CDR3 consists of 15 residues. The V gene lost 0 bases and the J gene lost 1 base, with 6 bases spanning the gap. Germline V CDR1 and CDR2: LGHNT, FRNRAP. The donors gave bone marrow, and they were healthy. This sample is part of a study of cytomegalovirus exposure and HLA in healthy donors. Study-level points and caveats: The presence/absence work took it that sequencing depth was about the same across donors. Some V segments, TRBV6-2 and TRBV6-3 among them, were indistinguishable and were therefore excluded.

V is TRBV12-5 and J is TRBJ2-2; no clear D. This clonotype originated in a man in his forties or fifties in good health and CMV-seronegative. The source material was PBMCs. The CDR3 here is CASGLVFGNTGELFF. The CDR3 coding sequence is TGTGCTAGTGGTTTGGTATTCGGGAACACCGGGGAGCTGTTTTTT.